Presented here are 27 T cell receptor beta chains from one specimen sequenced in a study of OX40 agonist ivuxolimab in advanced cancers. Method: immunoSEQ multiplex PCR; TCRdb's copy keeps in-frame clones and lacks some. The sample lists 70,000 or so clones, 85% seen once, with under 4.5% in the top ten. Source: CD4+ or CD8+ T cells sorted from blood, taken in a trial of the OX40 agonist ivuxolimab. All receptors come from an adult with an advanced solid tumor such as melanoma, head and neck, liver or kidney cancer.

The chain carries TRBV10-3 and TRBJ1-4; maybe TRBD1 (5 bases). Trimming left V 2 bases short and J 7 bases short, with 11 bases between. Germline loops: CDR1 ENHRY, CDR2 SYGVKD. The CDR3 is 14 residues long. The CDR3: CAISEGRASEKLFF. The CDR3 coding sequence is TGTGCCATCAGTGAGGGCAGGGCTAGTGAAAAACTGTTTTTT.

The V call is TRBV5-6, the J call TRBJ2-7; a weak D match, TRBD1 (5 bases). Trimming removed 0 bases at V and 1 base at J, with 8 bases between. Per the germline V gene, CDR1 is SGHDT and CDR2 is YYEEEE. This CDR3 comprises 14 residues. The CDR3, as DNA: TGTGCCAGCAGCTTGGGACAGCCTTCCTACGAGCAGTACTTC. This codes for CASSLGQPSYEQYF.

The V gene is TRBV7-2, the J gene TRBJ2-7; TRBD1 matches at 7 bases. From germline, CDR1 is SGHTA and CDR2 FQGNSA. V shed 2 bases, J shed 2 bases, and the junction held 3 bases outside the gene matches. CDR3 size: 14 residues. CDR3 in amino acids: CASSLRGQPYEQYF. CDR3 DNA: TGTGCCAGCAGCTTAAGGGGACAGCCCTACGAGCAGTACTTC.

The chain is built from TRBV27 and TRBJ2-7; 9 bases agree with TRBD1. Germline CDR1 is MNHEY and CDR2 is SMNVEV (reference sequence). This CDR3 comprises 17 residues. Unmatched junction bases numbered 14, after V lost 4 bases and J lost 4 bases. The CDR3 coding sequence is TGTGCCAGCAGTTCCCTCTCGTTGACAGGGGGGTTGTACGAGCAGTACTTC. Protein sequence: CASSSLSLTGGLYEQYF.

There are a few counts of this clone. The J gene is TRBJ2-5, the V gene TRBV29-1; D is unresolved. Germline V gene data show CDR1 as SQVTM and CDR2 as ANQGSEA. Trimming left V 5 bases short and J 2 bases short, with 9 bases between. The CDR3 covers 12 residues. The CDR3 nucleotides are TGCAGCGTTAATAGTGCTCAAGAGACCCAGTACTTC. It translates to CSVNSAQETQYF.

This clone has just one count. This rearrangement joins TRBV5-6 to TRBJ1-2; 11 positions agree with TRBD1. Looked up from germline, CDR1 is SGHDT and CDR2 is YYEEEE. V lost 7 bases and J lost 4; bases outside the gene matches: 3. The CDR3 is 13 amino acids. CDR3 residues: CASGQGAGYGYTF. The CDR3 nucleotides read TGTGCCAGCGGACAGGGGGCGGGCTATGGCTACACCTTC.

The chain couples TRBV7-2 to TRBJ2-7; possibly TRBD1 for D (6 bases). CDR1 and CDR2 (germline): SGHTA, FQGNSA. There are 14 residues in the CDR3. The V end was cut by 5 bases, the J end by 0 bases, with 11 bases between. CDR3 sequence: CASSHRTASYEQYF. The CDR3 coding sequence is TGTGCCAGCAGCCATCGGACAGCCTCCTACGAGCAGTACTTC.

CDR3 protein: CASRLDRVQIEQYF. The CDR3 nucleotides are TGTGCCAGCAGACTCGACAGGGTTCAGATCGAGCAGTACTTC. This chain uses TRBV6-5 with TRBJ2-7; 7 bases align to TRBD1. Germline lookup yields CDR1 MNHEY and CDR2 SVGAGI. This CDR3 is built from 14 residues. V was pared by 6 bases and J by 6 bases, with 11 bases of the junction left unmatched.

This clone was seen a few times. The rearrangement uses TRBV7-2 and TRBJ1-5; the match to TRBD1 covers 11 bases. The CDR3 extends over 15 amino acids. Trimming took 5 bases from V and 7 from J; bases not matched to a gene: 7. Germline V CDR1 and CDR2: SGHTA, FQGNSA. This CDR3 is CASSPGQGARQPQHF. The CDR3, as DNA: TGTGCCAGCAGCCCCGGACAGGGGGCTAGGCAGCCCCAGCATTTT.

This chain links TRBV5-1 with TRBJ1-1; weak D call: TRBD1 (6 bases). This CDR3 contains 15 residues. CDR1 is SGHRS and CDR2 is YFSETQ in the germline V gene. V dropped 2 bases and J dropped 1 base, with 12 bases sitting between them. The CDR3 coding sequence is TGCGCCAGCAGCTTACGAGGGGGGAGGAACACTGAAGCTTTCTTT. Encoded protein: CASSLRGGRNTEAFF.

This chain uses TRBV28 with TRBJ2-7; 11 bases align to TRBD2. V shed 3 bases, J shed 9 bases, and the junction held 16 bases outside the gene matches. Germline loops: CDR1 MDHEN, CDR2 SYDVKM. The CDR3 totals 17 residues. This CDR3 reads CASSLPPSGGLSFRQYF. In nucleotides, the CDR3 is TGTGCCAGCAGTTTGCCCCCTAGCGGGGGGCTGTCGTTTAGGCAGTACTTC.

The chain is built from TRBV5-1 and TRBJ1-2; TRBD1 matches at 9 bases. This CDR3 comprises 14 residues. The ends lost 3 bases at V and 9 bases at J; junction bases unmatched: 9. Germline-derived CDR1 and CDR2 are SGHRS and YFSETQ. This chain's CDR3 is CASSSTGTGSRYTF. CDR3 in DNA: TGCGCCAGCAGCTCAACCGGGACAGGGTCTCGCTACACCTTC. Full variable domain (outside the CDR3, taken from reference TRBV5-1 and TRBJ1-2): KAGVTQTPRYLIKTRGQQVTLSCSPISGHRSVSWYQQTPGQGLQFLFEYFSETQRNKGNFPGRFSGRQFSNSRSEMNVSTLELGDSALYLCASSSTGTGSRYTFGSGTRLTVV.

The chain is built from TRBV5-8 and TRBJ1-2; no clear D. Trimming pared 0 bases from V and 8 bases from J, leaving 14 bases between. The length of the CDR3 is 14 residues. Germline CDR1 is SGHTS and CDR2 is YDEGEE. CDR3 amino acids: CASSLAGSLGGYTF. In DNA, the CDR3 is TGTGCCAGCAGCTTGGCCGGGTCACTTGGCGGCTACACCTTC.

The chain employs TRBV7-3 and TRBJ2-3, with 7 positions matching TRBD1. Germline V gene lookup returns CDR1 SGHTA and CDR2 FQGTGA. CDR3 size: 14 residues. The V and J ends lost 5 bases and 1 base, in that order; junction bases with no gene match: 3. For the CDR3, the DNA is TGTGCCAGCAGCCGGGACAGTGGCACAGATACGCAGTATTTT. Encoded protein: CASSRDSGTDTQYF.

The chain links TRBV25-1 to TRBJ2-1, with D possibly matching TRBD2 (6 bases). The CDR3 sequence is 12 residues long. Trimming took 4 bases from V and 10 from J, leaving 11 bases between them. Looked up from germline, CDR1 is MGHDK and CDR2 is SYGVNS. The CDR3 here is CASSGSSDEQFF. CDR3 bases: TGTGCCAGCAGTGGTTCTAGCGACGAGCAGTTCTTC.

The chain uses TRBV6-5 and TRBJ2-7, with D unclear. The ends were cut back, 2 bases at V and 6 bases at J, with 11 bases in the middle. Looked up from germline, CDR1 is MNHEY and CDR2 is SVGAGI. The CDR3 consists of 13 residues. The CDR3 nucleotides are TGTGCCAGCAGTTACCGGGCCCCTGCCGAGCAGTACTTC. It yields the protein CASSYRAPAEQYF.

The chain has TRBV7-6 and TRBJ2-5, with 10 bases lining up with TRBD1. This CDR3 has 15 residues. Per germline, CDR1 SGHVS and CDR2 FNYEAQ. Germline trimming cut 5 bases from V and 5 bases from J; bases unmatched to any gene: 8. CDR3 in DNA: TGTGCCAGCAGCCTTCTGGGACAGGGGTGGGAGACCCAGTACTTC. Translated: CASSLLGQGWETQYF.

The rearrangement joins TRBV30 to TRBJ1-6; a possible D gene is TRBD1 (6 bases). V dropped 5 bases and J dropped 7 bases, with 15 bases sitting between them. Germline V gives CDR1 GTSNPN, CDR2 SVGIG (reference sequence). The CDR3 has 14 amino acids. The CDR3, as DNA: TGTGCCTGGCAGCTCCCAGGGGAGAATTCACCCCTCCACTTT. This encodes CAWQLPGENSPLHF.

The chain uses TRBV19 and TRBJ2-2; a possible D gene is TRBD1 (5 bases). This CDR3 is built from 12 residues. The germline V gene encodes CDR1 LNHDA and CDR2 SQIVND (reference sequence). V was clipped by 9 bases and J by 3 bases, with 8 bases between them. CDR3 sequence (DNA): TGTGCCAGCCTAGGGGACACCGGGGAGCTGTTTTTT. This translates into CASLGDTGELFF.

CDR3 protein: CASSLVRGNSPLHF. The CDR3 DNA reads as TGTGCCAGCAGCTTAGTGAGGGGGAATTCACCCCTCCACTTT. The chain is built from TRBV7-2 and TRBJ1-6, with TRBD1 as a possible D gene (6 bases). Trimming shortened V by 1 base and J by 7 bases, and 8 bases separated the two germline ends. This CDR3 is built from 14 residues. Germline V gene sequence: CDR1 SGHTA, CDR2 FQGNSA.

V is TRBV9 and J is TRBJ1-1; TRBD1 matches 8 bases. Germline-derived CDR1 and CDR2 are SGDLS and YYNGEE. The CDR3 has 15 amino acids. The J segment lost 5 bases and the V segment lost 4 bases, leaving 10 bases of the junction unmatched. The CDR3 is CASSPRRGRGTEAFF. Written as DNA, the CDR3 is TGTGCCAGCAGCCCTCGCAGGGGGCGGGGGACTGAAGCTTTCTTT.

The chain carries TRBV7-3 and TRBJ1-1, with D possibly TRBD1 on 5 matching bases. CDR3 length: 15 amino acids. V was clipped by 1 base and J by 4 bases, with 13 bases between them. CDR1 and CDR2 (germline): SGHTA, FQGTGA. CDR3 nucleotide sequence: TGTGCCAGCAGCTTAAATGGTGCAAGGGGCACTGAAGCTTTCTTT. This sequence encodes CASSLNGARGTEAFF.

V is TRBV10-3 and J is TRBJ1-5; the match to TRBD1 covers 12 bases. The CDR3 runs 18 residues. J gave up 7 bases and V 2 bases, and 12 bases lay outside the gene matches. CDR1 is ENHRY and CDR2 is SYGVKD in the germline V gene. In nucleotides, the CDR3 is TGTGCCATCAGTGAGCCCAGGTCGGCGGGACAGGGGGCACAGCCCCAGCATTTT. It codes for CAISEPRSAGQGAQPQHF.

The chain links TRBV7-6 to TRBJ2-7, with D perhaps TRBD1 or TRBD2 (5 bases each). The CDR3 is made up of 14 amino acids. With 2 bases removed from V and 5 bases from J, the gap between germline ends came to 13 bases. Germline lookup yields CDR1 SGHVS and CDR2 FNYEAQ. The CDR3 sequence: CASSLRRGANEQYF. The CDR3 DNA reads as TGTGCCAGCAGCTTACGCCGAGGGGCAAACGAGCAGTACTTC.

V is TRBV6-6 and J is TRBJ2-2; unclear D gene. Germline V gives CDR1 MNHNY, CDR2 SVGAGI (reference sequence). Trimming left V 6 bases short and J 2 bases short, with 10 bases between. This CDR3 is built from 14 residues. The CDR3 DNA reads as TGTGCCAGCAGGGATGGAGTAAACACCGGGGAGCTGTTTTTT. It encodes CASRDGVNTGELFF.

The J gene is TRBJ1-5, the V gene TRBV18; TRBD1 might be the D (6 bases). Germline lookup yields CDR1 KGHSH and CDR2 LQKENI. The V end was cut by 3 bases, the J end by 6 bases, with 9 bases between. This CDR3 spans 13 amino acids. The CDR3 nucleotides read TGTGCCAGCTCACCGGGCAGGGGTCAGCCCCAGCATTTT. It translates to CASSPGRGQPQHF.

The rearrangement uses TRBV2 and TRBJ2-7; D remains unclear. This CDR3 has 10 residues. Trimming removed 4 bases at V and 3 bases at J, with 1 base between. The V gene's germline CDR1 is SNHLY and CDR2 FYNNEI. Here the CDR3 DNA reads TGTGCCAGCAGTGTCTACGAGCAGTACTTC. This codes for CASSVYEQYF.